This T cell receptor (beta chain) was sequenced during a study of Ad26.COV2.S vaccination and SARS-CoV-2 variants. Overall study context: The vaccine Ad26.COV2.S was put into the muscle once, or twice with 56 days between. General study results and limits: Total T cell responses may have been underestimated by the TCR breadth and depth analyses. Vaccine and placebo recipients had comparable breadth of non-spike TCRs.

The treatment is: about 20 received Ad26.COV2.S at low or high dose, single or two shots; 5 received placebo; per-sample allocation not given. Specimen acquisition occurred on day 63 following the initial vaccine or placebo injection. Aged 18-55 years, donor was enrolled in Boston in the early 2020s. Trimming stripped 3 bases from V and 0 bases from J, with 12 bases between. CDR3 size: 15 residues. Germline V CDR1 and CDR2: SGHTA, FQGNSA. Of note for this clone: Antigen: not known.

The assay was immunoSEQ multiplex PCR, and TCRdb's table has in-frame clones only and misses some. Seen here are a few hundred thousand clones, over 75% observed once, and the top ten hold around 3.6%. The origin of this receptor is a person aged 18-60 years who received the Ad26.COV2.S COVID-19 vaccine or a placebo. The input for sequencing was peripheral blood, taken in a trial of Ad26.COV2.S vaccine versus placebo. The chain has TRBV7-2 and TRBJ2-7; possible D gene TRBD2, 5 bases. The CDR3 region is CASSFSLGSSYEQYF. The CDR3 DNA is TGTGCCAGCAGCTTCTCTTTGGGGAGCTCCTACGAGCAGTACTTC.